Below, 22 T cell receptor beta chains from the same sample are listed, as sequenced in a study of shared clonotypes between healthy human individuals. CD45RO-negative, CCR7-selected cells formed the naive CD8 fraction, which excluded terminally differentiated effector memory CD45RA+ cells. Profiling relied on immunoSEQ multiplex PCR, and the TCRdb table lists in-frame clones only, not all of them. The sample has approximately 2,000,000 clones; 85% to 95% are singletons. The specimen was naive CD8+ T cells from PBMCs. These receptors were obtained from a man between 18 and 29 years old in good health. Some clones in this sample may be carry-over from other donors' samples.

This rearrangement joins TRBV19 to TRBJ2-2; possibly TRBD1 for D (5 bases). Germline values: CDR1 LNHDA, CDR2 SQIVND (reference sequence). V lost 7 bases to trimming and J lost 6 bases, with 9 bases between them. The CDR3 is 12 amino acids. This chain's CDR3 is CASIKGSGELFF. The CDR3 bases are TGTGCCAGTATTAAGGGGTCCGGGGAGCTGTTTTTT.

This clone was seen just once. The chain joins TRBV27 to TRBJ2-5; 7 bases are a match to TRBD1. Germline CDR1 MNHEY, CDR2 SMNVEV (reference sequence). This CDR3 comprises 16 residues. The ends lost 10 bases at V and 4 bases at J; junction bases unmatched: 18. In DNA form, the CDR3 reads TGTGCCACCCAAGGGTTGGGTTCTCCAGGGGGAGAGACCCAGTACTTC. Protein product: CATQGLGSPGGETQYF.

This chain connects TRBV2 to TRBJ2-3, with TRBD2 as a possible D gene (7 bases). V was pared by 8 bases and J by 4 bases, with 16 bases between. This CDR3 comprises 14 residues. Germline CDR1 and CDR2: SNHLY and FYNNEI. Here the CDR3 reads CASRNREGADTQYF. The CDR3 region has the DNA TGTGCCAGCCGAAACAGGGAGGGGGCAGATACGCAGTATTTT.

The chain employs TRBV27 and TRBJ1-4; D is undetermined. This CDR3 spans 17 amino acids. V lost 1 base to trimming and J lost 0 bases, with 12 bases between them. From germline, CDR1 is MNHEY and CDR2 SMNVEV (reference sequence). The CDR3 DNA reads TGTGCCAGCAGTTTATTACCTCCCGGGGCAACTAATGAAAAACTGTTTTTT. Translation: CASSLLPPGATNEKLFF.

The chain carries TRBV11-2 and TRBJ2-5; 9 bases align to TRBD2. The CDR3 totals 16 residues. The ends lost 1 base at V and 6 bases at J; junction bases unmatched: 9. Germline V CDR1 and CDR2: SGHAT, FQNNGV. CDR3 sequence (DNA): TGTGCCAGCAGCTTAGGGCGGGGAAGCGGGAGGAAGACCCAGTACTTC. It encodes CASSLGRGSGRKTQYF.

In its sample, this clone was seen a few times. The chain uses TRBV7-6 and TRBJ2-2; no reliable D call. Trimming cost V 2 bases and J 6 bases, with 4 bases left between them. The germline V gene encodes CDR1 SGHVS and CDR2 FNYEAQ. The CDR3 runs to 12 residues. CDR3 in amino acids: CASSLPAGELFF. CDR3 nucleotide sequence: TGTGCCAGCAGCTTACCGGCCGGGGAGCTGTTTTTT. The full variable domain, completed using reference TRBV7-6 and TRBJ2-2, is GAGVSQSPRYKVTKRGQDVALRCDPISGHVSLYWYRQALGQGPEFLTYFNYEAQQDKSGLPNDRFSAERPEGSISTLTIQRTEQRDSAMYRCASSLPAGELFFGEGSRLTVL.

A remark on this clone: The DNA is omitted, as the CDR3 cannot be located on it reliably, and the CDR3 follows TCRdb's listing. Distinct nucleotide sequences in the sample also encode this CDR3. The V gene is TRBV27, the J gene TRBJ2-7; TRBD1 is taken as the D call from the table, unchecked against the DNA. The V gene's germline CDR1 is MNHEY and CDR2 SMNVEV (reference sequence). Including both end residues, the CDR3 is 14 amino acids long. Here the CDR3 reads CASSFLAGSYEQYF.

This clone was detected only a few times. This chain connects TRBV11-2 to TRBJ1-1; D unclear. The germline V gene has CDR1 SGHAT and CDR2 FQNNGV. Trimming took 10 bases from V and 2 from J, leaving 5 bases between them. The CDR3 has 10 residues. The CDR3 loop reads CATPNTEAFF. The CDR3 DNA sequence: TGTGCCACTCCTAACACTGAAGCTTTCTTT.

The rearrangement joins TRBV10-3 to TRBJ2-3; 7 nucleotides match TRBD2. The germline V gene encodes CDR1 ENHRY and CDR2 SYGVKD. The CDR3 has 15 residues. The V gene end was trimmed by 2 bases and the J gene end by 5 bases; junction bases not matched to a gene: 7. In DNA, the CDR3 is TGTGCCATCAGTGAGACCCAGCGGGATGGAGATACGCAGTATTTT. Encoded protein: CAISETQRDGDTQYF.

J is TRBJ2-5 and V is TRBV5-6; perhaps D is TRBD1 or TRBD2 (5 bases each). CDR3 size: 11 residues. Germline CDR1 and CDR2: SGHDT and YYEEEE. With 2 bases removed from V and 7 bases from J, the gap between germline ends came to 6 bases. CDR3 amino acids: CASSFGGTQYF. CDR3 DNA sequence: TGTGCCAGCAGCTTTGGGGGGACCCAGTACTTC.

This chain connects TRBV27 to TRBJ2-5, with D perhaps matching TRBD2 (5 bases). Trimming took off 5 bases at V and 4 bases at J, with 14 bases between the two ends. The CDR3 totals 14 residues. CDR1 and CDR2 from the germline V gene are MNHEY and SMNVEV (reference sequence). In nucleotides, the CDR3 is TGTGCCAGCAGTATACGGACGGCGGGAGAGACCCAGTACTTC. Its protein is CASSIRTAGETQYF.

The CDR3 region is CASSLFWDKTEQFF. CDR3 sequence (DNA): TGTGCCAGCAGTTTATTTTGGGATAAGACTGAGCAGTTCTTC. The rearrangement uses TRBV27 and TRBJ2-1; D gene ambiguous. This CDR3 is 14 amino acids long. CDR1 is MNHEY, CDR2 SMNVEV, per germline (reference sequence). Trimming pared 1 base from V and 9 bases from J, leaving 13 bases between.

The rearrangement links TRBV7-2 to TRBJ2-2; no clear D. Germline values: CDR1 SGHTA, CDR2 FQGNSA. The length of the CDR3 is 15 residues. V was cut by 3 bases and J by 0 bases, with 8 bases left in between. The CDR3 coding sequence is TGTGCCAGCAGCTTTAGGCCCGCGAACACCGGGGAGCTGTTTTTT. This sequence encodes CASSFRPANTGELFF.

V is TRBV11-1 and J is TRBJ2-1, with D tentatively TRBD1 (5 bases). CDR1 is SGHAT and CDR2 is FQDESV in the germline V gene (reference sequence). V was clipped by 2 bases and J by 0 bases, with 8 bases between them. This CDR3 region has 15 residues. As DNA, the CDR3 is TGTGCCAGCAGCTTACAGGGTAGCTCCTACAATGAGCAGTTCTTC. As protein: CASSLQGSSYNEQFF.

This clone was detected ten times or more. This rearrangement joins TRBV28 to TRBJ2-3; 8 positions agree with TRBD2. The J segment lost 1 base and the V segment lost 3 bases, leaving 3 bases of the junction unmatched. From germline, CDR1 is MDHEN and CDR2 SYDVKM. The CDR3 has 15 amino acids. DNA of the CDR3: TGTGCCAGCAGTTTTTGGCGGGAGGGCACAGATACGCAGTATTTT. This codes for CASSFWREGTDTQYF. Drawing the rest from reference TRBV28 and TRBJ2-3, the complete variable domain is DVKVTQSSRYLVKRTGEKVFLECVQDMDHENMFWYRQDPGLGLRLIYFSYDVKMKEKGDIPEGYSVSREKKERFSLILESASTNQTSMYLCASSFWREGTDTQYFGPGTRLTVL.

The V call is TRBV9, the J call TRBJ2-1, with D maybe TRBD1 (6 bases). The ends were cut back, 7 bases at V and 6 bases at J, with 11 bases in the middle. CDR1 SGDLS and CDR2 YYNGEE come from the germline V gene. CDR3 length equals 12 residues. The CDR3 region has the DNA TGTGCCAGCGCACAGGGTTCCAATGAGCAGTTCTTC. The encoded protein is CASAQGSNEQFF.

As for this clone: Other DNA sequences from this sample encode an identical CDR3 as well. This chain joins TRBV9 and TRBJ1-1, with D hard to call. The V gene lost 3 bases and the J gene lost 0 bases, with 12 bases spanning the gap. The germline CDR1 and CDR2 sequences are SGDLS and YYNGEE. This CDR3 region has 15 residues. In nucleotides, the CDR3 is TGTGCCAGCAGCGCCCGCGACACCTTGAACACTGAAGCTTTCTTT. Its translation is CASSARDTLNTEAFF.

The CDR3 reads CASSQELNTQYF. In DNA, the CDR3 is TGTGCCAGCAGCCAAGAGCTGAATACGCAGTATTTT. The V and J genes are TRBV14 and TRBJ2-3; D is ambiguous. Per the germline V gene, CDR1 is SGHDN and CDR2 is FVKESK. This CDR3 comprises 12 residues. V was clipped by 0 bases and J by 7 bases, with 5 bases between them.

This clone was recorded once. The same CDR3 is also encoded by other DNA sequences in this sample. The chain joins TRBV7-9 to TRBJ2-1; D not certain. Trimming removed 3 bases from V and 7 bases from J, with 4 bases in between. The CDR3 totals 11 residues. Germline CDR1 and CDR2: SEHNR and FQNEAQ (reference sequence). The CDR3 region has the DNA TGTGCCAGCAGCTTTTCAAATGAGCAGTTCTTC. Translated: CASSFSNEQFF.

J is TRBJ2-1 and V is TRBV2, with D maybe TRBD2 (6 bases). In germline, CDR1 is SNHLY, CDR2 FYNNEI. V was cut by 4 bases and J by 5 bases, with 24 bases left in between. This CDR3 is built from 18 residues. As DNA, the CDR3 is TGTGCCAGCAGTGCGCCGGCTAGTATGGGGGGACTCAACAATGAGCAGTTCTTC. It codes for CASSAPASMGGLNNEQFF.

The J gene is TRBJ2-7, the V gene TRBV5-6, with D possibly matching TRBD1 (7 bases). Germline V gene data show CDR1 as SGHDT and CDR2 as YYEEEE. This CDR3 contains 13 residues. The V and J ends lost 2 bases and 4 bases respectively, with 10 bases between them. CDR3 residues: CASSFPGGYEQYF. The CDR3 nucleotides are TGTGCCAGCAGCTTTCCAGGGGGGTACGAGCAGTACTTC.

The chain carries TRBV29-1 and TRBJ2-1; TRBD2 aligns across 13 bases. CDR3 size: 13 residues. V was pared by 3 bases and J by 8 bases, with 1 base of the junction left unmatched. Looked up from germline, CDR1 is SQVTM and CDR2 is ANQGSEA. This CDR3 is CSVDGLAGDEQFF. The CDR3 bases are TGCAGCGTTGATGGACTAGCGGGAGATGAGCAGTTCTTC.